A selection of T cell receptor beta chains follows, all from one sample in a study of STAT5B mutations in CD4+ large granular lymphocyte leukemia. The table came from immunoSEQ multiplex PCR; TCRdb's copy has only in-frame clones and leaves some out. The top ten clones hold about 75% of a sample with around 10,000 clones, roughly 80% of them seen once. Sequencing was carried out using PBMCs. These receptors all come from a man aged 60 to 69 with CD4+ T-cell large granular lymphocyte leukemia. Both conserved end residues are part of each CDR3. D genes are given only for firm matches. Size is stated for part of the rows, as once, few or many counts, or as a class when the clone is expanded.

NA	TRBV30	NA	TRBJ2-1	CAWSPGHNEQFF	TGTGCCTGGAGTCCCGGCCACAATGAGCAGTTCTTC
NA	TRBV5-4	NA	TRBJ2-5	CASRTMTQETQYF	TGTGCCAGCCGCACTATGACACAAGAGACCCAGTACTTC
once	TRBV10-3	NA	TRBJ2-7	CAISDQETAYYEQYF	TGTGCCATCAGTGACCAAGAGACCGCATACTACGAGCAGTACTTC
NA	TRBV6-5	NA	TRBJ1-1	CASSRVQLGAGEAFF	TGTGCCAGCAGCCGAGTTCAGTTAGGAGCGGGTGAAGCTTTCTTT
NA	TRBV18	NA	TRBJ1-2	CASSPGANYGYTF	TGTGCCAGCTCACCAGGGGCTAACTATGGCTACACCTTC
NA	TRBV12-5	TRBD1	TRBJ2-7	CASGCRDSHYEQYF	TGTGCTAGTGGTTGCCGGGACAGTCACTACGAGCAGTACTTC
NA	TRBV15	TRBD1	TRBJ1-4	CATSSRQGGSEKLFF	TGTGCCACCAGCTCCCGACAGGGGGGAAGTGAAAAACTGTTTTTT
NA	TRBV29-1	TRBD1	TRBJ1-2	CSVGQTNYGYTF	TGCAGCGTGGGACAGACCAACTATGGCTACACCTTC
NA	TRBV7-8	NA	TRBJ2-3	CASSLYGVDTQYF	TGTGCCAGCAGCTTATACGGCGTGGATACGCAGTATTTT
few	TRBV6-5	TRBD2	TRBJ2-1	CASRGLAGYNEQFF	TGTGCCAGCAGGGGACTAGCGGGATACAATGAGCAGTTCTTC
once	TRBV6-1	NA	TRBJ1-2	CASSMFYGYTF	TGTGCCAGCAGCATGTTTTATGGCTACACCTTC
NA	TRBV25-1	NA	TRBJ1-2	CASRPGAVYGYTF	TGTGCCAGCAGACCCGGGGCAGTCTATGGCTACACCTTC
NA	TRBV29-1	NA	TRBJ2-3	CSVEGGRLTDTQYF	TGCAGCGTTGAAGGAGGACGCCTCACAGATACGCAGTATTTT
NA	TRBV18	NA	TRBJ2-3	CASSRDHTDTQYF	TGTGCCAGCTCGCGGGACCACACAGATACGCAGTATTTT
NA	TRBV5-1	TRBD2	TRBJ2-3	CASSGLAGTDTQYF	TGCGCCAGCAGCGGTCTAGCGGGAACAGATACGCAGTATTTT
NA	TRBV6-5	NA	TRBJ1-4	CASTRWADSNEKLFF	TGTGCCAGCACCCGCTGGGCTGACTCTAATGAAAAACTGTTTTTT
NA	TRBV27	NA	TRBJ1-1	CASAPWGGAEAFF	TGTGCCAGCGCGCCCTGGGGGGGCGCTGAAGCTTTCTTT
NA	TRBV30	NA	TRBJ1-4	CAWSVLRGATNEKLFF	TGTGCCTGGAGTGTACTCCGGGGGGCAACTAATGAAAAACTGTTTTTT
once	TRBV7-2	TRBD1	TRBJ2-1	CASSLDWTGNEQFF	TGTGCCAGCAGCTTAGATTGGACAGGCAATGAGCAGTTCTTC
NA	TRBV28	TRBD1	TRBJ2-7	CASSMPTGGEQYF	TGTGCCAGCAGTATGCCCACAGGGGGCGAGCAGTACTTC
NA	TRBV7-3	NA	TRBJ2-1	CASSLSGSSPLDEQFF	TGTGCCAGCAGCTTGAGCGGCTCCTCTCCATTGGATGAGCAGTTCTTC
NA	TRBV10-3	TRBD2	TRBJ2-1	CAISELASGLYNEQFF	TGTGCCATCAGTGAGTTGGCTAGCGGACTCTACAATGAGCAGTTCTTC
few	TRBV7-3	NA	TRBJ1-5	CASSPTRHDYNQPQHF	TGTGCCAGCAGCCCAACTCGACACGATTACAATCAGCCCCAGCATTTT
NA	TRBV13	NA	TRBJ2-5	CASSPAPPLETQYF	TGTGCCAGCAGCCCCGCCCCACCGTTGGAGACCCAGTACTTC
once	TRBV7-2	NA	TRBJ2-3	CASSSLGPGADTQYF	TGTGCCAGCAGCTCCTTAGGTCCCGGGGCAGATACGCAGTATTTT
NA	TRBV9	NA	TRBJ2-5	CASSVDWARGETQYF	TGTGCCAGCAGCGTAGATTGGGCCAGGGGAGAGACCCAGTACTTC
NA	TRBV28	TRBD1	TRBJ1-4	CASSPPGQSNEKLFF	TGTGCCAGCAGTCCCCCGGGACAGAGTAATGAAAAACTGTTTTTT
NA	TRBV13	NA	TRBJ1-5	CASSFGDRNQPQHF	TGTGCCAGCAGCTTCGGGGATCGGAATCAGCCCCAGCATTTT
NA	TRBV28	TRBD2	TRBJ2-3	CASSPTSGSADTQYF	TGTGCCAGCAGCCCGACTAGCGGGAGTGCAGATACGCAGTATTTT
NA	TRBV5-1	NA	TRBJ2-2	CASSPGRTNTGELFF	TGCGCCAGCAGCCCGGGACGTACGAACACCGGGGAGCTGTTTTTT
NA	TRBV19	NA	TRBJ2-3	CASSGKGGTQYF	TGTGCCAGTAGTGGTAAAGGGGGTACGCAGTATTTT
NA	TRBV5-1	TRBD1	TRBJ1-5	CASSEGTGPHQPQHF	TGCGCCAGCAGCGAGGGGACAGGGCCGCATCAGCCCCAGCATTTT
NA	TRBV5-6	NA	TRBJ1-2	CASSLVAGYYGYTF	TGTGCCAGCAGCTTGGTTGCGGGATACTATGGCTACACCTTC
NA	TRBV27	TRBD2	TRBJ2-2	CASSLKVGGSRELFF	TGTGCCAGCAGTTTAAAAGTGGGAGGGTCCAGGGAGCTGTTTTTT